The 27 T cell receptor beta chains below all came from one sample that was sequenced in a study of blood T cell repertoires in COVID-19. The table came from immunoSEQ multiplex PCR; TCRdb's copy has only in-frame clones and leaves some out. Among 220,000 or so clones listed, roughly 84% were seen once. Sequencing was carried out using PBMCs or T cells enriched from blood (not recorded which). Receptor source: a woman aged 35 to 49 who had recovered from COVID-19.

This chain joins TRBV28 and TRBJ1-1; D remains unclear. The CDR3 runs to 12 residues. The germline V and J ends were trimmed by 7 bases and 5 bases, with 11 bases remaining between them. From germline, CDR1 is MDHEN and CDR2 SYDVKM. This CDR3 is CASTRGGTEAFF. The CDR3 nucleotides are TGTGCCAGCACTCGAGGAGGGACTGAAGCTTTCTTT.

The CDR3 region has the DNA TGTGCCAGCAGCGCCGGGACAGGGGGCTATTCTCTCGCTGAAGCTTTCTTT. It yields the protein CASSAGTGGYSLAEAFF. This chain uses TRBV5-4 with TRBJ1-1, with 12 bases that match TRBD1. The CDR3 consists of 17 residues. The V and J ends lost 4 bases and 6 bases, in that order; junction bases with no gene match: 13. CDR1 and CDR2 from the germline V gene are SGHNT and YYREEE (reference sequence).

The chain is built from TRBV13 and TRBJ2-4, with no clear D. Germline V gene sequence: CDR1 PRHDT, CDR2 FYEKMQ (reference sequence). This CDR3 comprises 14 residues. Trimming took off 6 bases at V and 1 base at J, with 10 bases between the two ends. Here the CDR3 reads CASRRISAKNIQYF. The CDR3 nucleotides are TGTGCCAGCAGGAGAATTTCGGCCAAAAACATTCAGTACTTC. Full variable domain (outside the CDR3, taken from reference TRBV13 and TRBJ2-4): AAGVIQSPRHLIKEKRETATLKCYPIPRHDTVYWYQQGPGQDPQFLISFYEKMQSDKGSIPDRFSAQQFSDYHSELNMSSLELGDSALYFCASRRISAKNIQYFGAGTRLSVL.

The sample holds one count of this clone. The chain uses TRBV19 and TRBJ2-1; 7 nucleotides agree with TRBD1. The V and J ends lost 6 bases and 1 base, in that order; junction bases with no gene match: 3. The germline V gene has CDR1 LNHDA and CDR2 SQIVND (reference sequence). The CDR3 is 14 amino acids. The CDR3 sequence: CASRPGQSYNEQFF. DNA for the CDR3: TGTGCCAGTAGACCGGGACAGTCCTACAATGAGCAGTTCTTC.

This clone was seen just once. The chain uses TRBV30 and TRBJ1-1; D possibly corresponds to TRBD1 (5 bases). Trimming removed 4 bases at V and 4 bases at J, with 16 bases between. Germline CDR1 and CDR2: GTSNPN and SVGIG (reference sequence). The CDR3 has 14 residues. The CDR3 DNA reads TGTGCCTGGACTCTCTCGGGAGGGGCCACTGAAGCTTTCTTT. Residues: CAWTLSGGATEAFF.

The chain employs TRBV19 and TRBJ1-2, with 7 bases identical to TRBD1. J lost 0 bases, V lost 5 bases, and 9 bases had no gene match. Germline V CDR1 and CDR2: LNHDA, SQIVND (reference sequence). The CDR3 loop spans 16 amino acids. The CDR3 DNA reads TGTGCCAGTAGTGCGAATTGGGACAGAGCTAACTATGGCTACACCTTC. It yields the protein CASSANWDRANYGYTF. Using reference TRBV19 and TRBJ1-2 for the parts outside the CDR3, the full variable domain is DGGITQSPKYLFRKEGQNVTLSCEQNLNHDAMYWYRQDPGQGLRLIYYSQIVNDFQKGDIAEGYSVSREKKESFPLTVTSAQKNPTAFYLCASSANWDRANYGYTFGSGTRLTVV.

This clone was seen a few times. The CDR3 protein is CASSFTSGRRNEQFF. For the CDR3, the DNA is TGTGCCAGCAGCTTTACTAGCGGGAGAAGGAATGAGCAGTTCTTC. The chain employs TRBV11-3 and TRBJ2-1, with TRBD2 matching over 11 bases. Germline CDR1 is SGHNT and CDR2 is YENEEA. Losses at the gene ends were 3 bases for V and 7 bases for J; bases not matched to a gene: 5. This CDR3 is built from 15 residues.

The V gene is TRBV20-1, the J gene TRBJ2-7; D unresolved. The CDR3 is 14 residues long. Germline V lookup: CDR1 DFQATT, CDR2 SNEGSKA (reference sequence). V lost 6 bases and J 0 bases, leaving 15 bases between the germline ends. CDR3: CSASRLDLSYEQYF. DNA of the CDR3: TGCAGTGCCAGTCGGCTAGATCTCTCCTACGAGCAGTACTTC.

This clone was detected a few times. The V and J genes are TRBV2 and TRBJ1-1; 7 bases match TRBD1. Germline lookup yields CDR1 SNHLY and CDR2 FYNNEI. V shed 5 bases, J shed 4 bases, and the junction held 7 bases outside the gene matches. The CDR3 runs 14 residues. The CDR3 DNA sequence: TGTGCCAGCAGTCCCTCGACAGGGCCCACTGAAGCTTTCTTT. It yields the protein CASSPSTGPTEAFF.

The J gene is TRBJ2-2, the V gene TRBV5-4, with TRBD2 as a possible D gene (5 bases). Germline CDR1 SGHNT, CDR2 YYREEE (reference sequence). The CDR3 length is 15 residues. The V end lost 4 bases, the J end lost 5 bases, and 15 bases lay between the germline ends. The CDR3 DNA reads TGTGCCAGCAGCACGTGGACTCGCCTAACCGGGGAGCTGTTTTTT. Translated, it gives CASSTWTRLTGELFF.

This clone was found once. The CDR3 here is CASSQLTSGYGYTF. Here the CDR3 DNA reads TGTGCCAGCAGCCAATTAACCAGCGGCTATGGCTACACCTTC. The chain recombines TRBV7-2 with TRBJ1-2; no firm D call. CDR3 length: 14 amino acids. CDR1 and CDR2 from the germline V gene are SGHTA and FQGNSA. V lost 5 bases, J lost 4 bases, and 14 bases lay in between.

The chain combines TRBV19 with TRBJ2-1, with TRBD2 matching over 8 bases. This CDR3 has 15 residues. CDR1 and CDR2 from the germline V gene are LNHDA and SQIVND (reference sequence). V trimming: 7 bases; J trimming: 7 bases; junction bases outside the gene matches: 12. CDR3 in DNA: TGTGCCAGTAACGAAGAGGGCGGGAGGCTTAATGAGCAGTTCTTC. Residues: CASNEEGGRLNEQFF.

The CDR3 spells CASSLRGTSGAYEQYF. CDR3 in DNA: TGTGCCAGCAGCTTACGCGGGACTAGCGGAGCCTACGAGCAGTACTTC. The rearrangement links TRBV11-2 to TRBJ2-7, with 11 bases fitting TRBD2. The CDR3 has 16 residues. Germline CDR1 is SGHAT and CDR2 is FQNNGV. V trimming: 2 bases; J trimming: 2 bases; junction bases outside the gene matches: 5.

The count of this clone is one. The rearrangement uses TRBV11-3 and TRBJ1-2; 7 bases agree with TRBD1. J lost 5 bases, V lost 3 bases, and 3 bases had no gene match. Germline CDR1 reads SGHNT; CDR2 reads YENEEA. The CDR3 consists of 13 residues. As DNA, the CDR3 is TGTGCCAGCAGCTTGTCCAGGGGGTATGGCTACACCTTC. Its protein is CASSLSRGYGYTF.

The rearrangement joins TRBV7-2 to TRBJ2-2, with a possible D match to TRBD2 (5 bases). V dropped 5 bases and J dropped 0 bases, with 16 bases sitting between them. The CDR3 consists of 17 residues. The V gene's germline CDR1 is SGHTA and CDR2 FQGNSA. The CDR3 sequence is CASSPGPGEANTGELFF. CDR3 nucleotide sequence: TGTGCCAGCAGCCCGGGCCCCGGGGAAGCGAACACCGGGGAGCTGTTTTTT. Together with reference TRBV7-2 and TRBJ2-2, the CDR3 gives the full variable domain: GAGVSQSPSNKVTEKGKDVELRCDPISGHTALYWYRQSLGQGLEFLIYFQGNSAPDKSGLPSDRFSAERTGGSVSTLTIQRTQQEDSAVYLCASSPGPGEANTGELFFGEGSRLTVL.

The chain joins TRBV18 to TRBJ2-1; 15 nucleotides align to TRBD2. Germline CDR1 reads KGHSH; CDR2 reads LQKENI. The CDR3 totals 15 residues. V trimming: 3 bases; J trimming: 8 bases; junction bases outside the gene matches: 2. The CDR3 DNA reads TGTGCCAGCTCACCCGGGACTAGCGGGAGGCATGAGCAGTTCTTC. This sequence encodes CASSPGTSGRHEQFF.

This sequence joins TRBV24-1 and TRBJ1-2; the D gene is possibly TRBD1 (5 bases). Germline V gene lookup returns CDR1 KGHDR and CDR2 SFDVKD. The CDR3 length is 13 residues. Trimming stripped 0 bases from V and 8 bases from J, with 9 bases between. DNA of the CDR3: TGTGCCACCAGTGATTTGCCTAGGGGAGGCTACACCTTC. It specifies CATSDLPRGGYTF.

The chain employs TRBV13 and TRBJ1-5; 7 positions match TRBD1. This CDR3 is 12 amino acids long. Losses at the gene ends were 5 bases for V and 7 bases for J; bases not matched to a gene: 2. Looked up from germline, CDR1 is PRHDT and CDR2 is FYEKMQ (reference sequence). CDR3 protein: CASSHRGQPQHF. The CDR3 DNA reads as TGTGCCAGCAGCCACAGGGGCCAGCCCCAGCATTTT.

This clone was counted a single time. The chain is built from TRBV11-2 and TRBJ1-2; 8 nucleotides agree with TRBD1. The CDR3 extends over 14 amino acids. With V trimmed by 1 base and J by 3 bases, 1 base remained unmatched. Germline V gene lookup returns CDR1 SGHAT and CDR2 FQNNGV. The CDR3 region is CASSLGTGHYGYTF. The CDR3 coding sequence is TGTGCCAGCAGCTTAGGGACAGGGCACTATGGCTACACCTTC.

J is TRBJ1-1 and V is TRBV11-2; 7 positions match TRBD1. V was pared by 5 bases and J by 4 bases, with 10 bases of the junction left unmatched. This CDR3 contains 15 residues. The germline CDR1 and CDR2 sequences are SGHAT and FQNNGV. For the CDR3, the DNA is TGTGCCAGCAGCGCAGTTTACAGGGGTTCCACTGAAGCTTTCTTT. Residues: CASSAVYRGSTEAFF.

This chain joins TRBV29-1 and TRBJ1-2, with D hard to call. Germline V gene lookup returns CDR1 SQVTM and CDR2 ANQGSEA. This CDR3 is 10 amino acids long. The germline V and J ends were trimmed by 5 bases and 7 bases, with 8 bases remaining between them. CDR3 sequence (DNA): TGCAGCGTTTGGGCGGGTGGCTACACCTTC. Its protein product is CSVWAGGYTF. The full variable domain, with the rest looked up from reference TRBV29-1 and TRBJ1-2, is SAVISQKPSRDICQRGTSLTIQCQVDSQVTMMFWYRQQPGQSLTLIATANQGSEATYESGFVIDKFPISRPNLTFSTLTVSNMSPEDSSIYLCSVWAGGYTFGSGTRLTVV.

CDR3 nucleotide sequence: TGCACCAGCAGCCAAGAGACGGCTAGCAGAAAAAGGGAGCAGTACTTC. Residues: CTSSQETASRKREQYF. The chain uses TRBV1 and TRBJ2-7; TRBD2 is taken as the D call from the table, unchecked against the DNA. TRBV1 is a recognized pseudogene. CDR3 size: 16 residues.

The chain uses TRBV3-1 (or the pseudogene TRBV3-2) and TRBJ1-2; D gene unclear. With 1 base removed from V and 8 bases from J, the gap between germline ends came to 14 bases. Per the germline V gene, CDR1 is LGHDT and CDR2 is YNNKEL (reference sequence). The CDR3 totals 14 residues. The CDR3 coding sequence is TGTGCCAGCAGCCAAGTTGGGCCCCGTTCGGGCTACACCTTC. The encoded protein is CASSQVGPRSGYTF.

This clone has only a few counts. J is TRBJ1-2 and V is TRBV27; D is uncertain. Germline lookup yields CDR1 MNHEY and CDR2 SMNVEV (reference sequence). Trimming cost V 5 bases and J 6 bases, with 13 bases left between them. The CDR3 length is 13 residues. The CDR3 nucleotides are TGTGCCAGCAGTCCTCTACGGGGAAATGGCTACACCTTC. Encoded protein: CASSPLRGNGYTF.

The V call is TRBV5-1, the J call TRBJ1-2; D possibly corresponds to TRBD1 (5 bases). CDR1 SGHRS and CDR2 YFSETQ come from the germline V gene. The CDR3 covers 15 residues. Trimming took off 0 bases at V and 5 bases at J, with 14 bases between the two ends. CDR3 DNA sequence: TGCGCCAGCAGCTTGGCAGGGAGGACGGAGTATGGCTACACCTTC. This encodes CASSLAGRTEYGYTF. Full variable domain (remainder filled in from reference TRBV5-1 and TRBJ1-2): KAGVTQTPRYLIKTRGQQVTLSCSPISGHRSVSWYQQTPGQGLQFLFEYFSETQRNKGNFPGRFSGRQFSNSRSEMNVSTLELGDSALYLCASSLAGRTEYGYTFGSGTRLTVV.

Concerning this clone itself: A junction end diverges from the germline sequence, so it may reflect a read error. CDR3 amino acids: CASRLAGANQPQHF. The CDR3 nucleotides are TGTGCCAGCAGATTAGCTGGAGCTAATCAGCCCCAGCATTTT. The rearrangement joins TRBV7-9 to TRBJ1-5; D unresolved. The CDR3 extends over 14 amino acids. CDR1 is SEHNR, CDR2 FQNEAQ, per germline (reference sequence).

The chain recombines TRBV29-1 with TRBJ1-2, with no clear D. Germline CDR1 is SQVTM and CDR2 is ANQGSEA. V lost 3 bases to trimming and J lost 5 bases, with 7 bases between them. The CDR3 spans 11 residues. The CDR3 sequence: CSVDTDYGYTF. CDR3 DNA: TGCAGCGTTGATACAGATTATGGCTACACCTTC.